This record covers a single T cell receptor beta chain. Its cognate antigen is unknown. The data were obtained in a study of blood T cells in healthy people across ages. The overall study: The capture of about one barcoded beta molecule per two T cells was achieved by template switching.

Notes on the study in general: In these data, TCR beta diversity tracked strongly with naive T cell percentage.

With a J-beta primer mix and a sample-barcoded 5' primer, a second PCR ran about 7 to 12 cycles. No fewer than 3 million CDR3-containing paired-end reads came from each sample. TCRdb processed the 5' RACE reads anew with MiXCR; each CDR3 protein has one entry. Here the sample spans over 1,500,000 distinct CDR3 sequences, roughly 43% being singletons. The CDR3 totals 14 residues. Germline lookup yields CDR1 MNHNY and CDR2 SVGAGI (reference sequence). Trimming cost V 3 bases and J 1 base, with 9 bases left between them. V is TRBV6-6 and J is TRBJ1-1; D remains ambiguous. The receptor was isolated from a human donor in good health. Sequenced sample: blood. CDR3 region: CASSYGEPNTEAFF. CDR3 bases: TGTGCCAGCAGTTATGGGGAACCGAACACTGAAGCTTTCTTT.